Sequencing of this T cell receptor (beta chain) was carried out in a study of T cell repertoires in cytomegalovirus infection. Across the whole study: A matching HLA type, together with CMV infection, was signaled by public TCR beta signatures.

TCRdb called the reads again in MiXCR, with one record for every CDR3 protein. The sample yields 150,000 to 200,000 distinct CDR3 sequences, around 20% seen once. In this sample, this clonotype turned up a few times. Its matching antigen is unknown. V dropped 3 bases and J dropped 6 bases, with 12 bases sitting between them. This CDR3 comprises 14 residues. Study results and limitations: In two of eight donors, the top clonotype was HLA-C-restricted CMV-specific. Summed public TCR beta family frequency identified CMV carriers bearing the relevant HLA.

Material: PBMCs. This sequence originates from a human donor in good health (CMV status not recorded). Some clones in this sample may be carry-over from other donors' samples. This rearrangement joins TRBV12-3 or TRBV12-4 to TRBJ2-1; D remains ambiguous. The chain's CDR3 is CASSFRSVLNEQFF. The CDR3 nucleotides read TGTGCCAGCAGTTTCCGGTCAGTCCTCAATGAGCAGTTCTTC.